This TCR beta chain was observed in a study of cytomegalovirus exposure and HLA in healthy donors (dated by TCRdb to 2016 to 2017). For the study in its entirety: In an earlier analysis of fewer than 750 of the donors, 276 Gb of sequence data and 100 million or so unique TCR beta sequences from 150 million to 200 million T cells were reported. In addition to the first cohort of 650 to 750 subjects, a separate validation cohort of 130 or so different subjects was used. Among approximately 370 genotyped donors of the cohort, an average of roughly 230,000 unique TCR beta nucleotide sequences was sequenced per donor, of which approximately 19% were non-productive. To predict cytomegalovirus infection status, the study brought together high-throughput TCR immunosequencing, statistical association of individual TCRs with disease status, and machine learning. In a later analysis, previously published TCR beta repertoires from about 640 donors were re-analyzed and high-resolution HLA genotyping was added so that TCR occurrence patterns could be studied. HLA typing included class I and class II loci at four-digit resolution. In a later genetic analysis, genome-wide SNP genotypes for about 55% of the roughly 700 donors were used, and that subset was treated as a discovery cohort. The study aimed to test whether signatures of past pathogen exposure could be identified by cataloging public T cell receptors. Rather than drawing on any new phenotypic data, the later analysis identified candidate immune exposures from TCR beta sequences and the way those sequences occurred across donors. Roughly 5 DR-DQ haplotypes were treated as single units for association and clustering because of strong linkage in the cohort. All discovery cohort repertoires had been generated on a single sequencing platform. About 280 gigabases of sequencing data and around 85 million unique TCR sequences made up an early release that covered approximately 650 HLA-typed donors. Using immunosequencing, the study profiled T cell repertoires from 666 subjects and related those repertoires to cytomegalovirus serostatus. To decide whether each TCR beta V gene segment behaved as functional or pseudogenic, an earlier analysis of some 540 of the donors relied on high-throughput TCR beta sequencing. Donor age, sex, ethnicity and CMV serostatus were collected together with the repertoire data. The number of donors typed differed by locus, with roughly 629-640 for A, B, C, DRB1 and DQB1, around 520 for DQA1, approximately 570 for DPA1, and about 450 for DPB1. The genetic ancestry cluster associated with self-reported Caucasian donors included around 76% of the roughly 360 genotyped donors.

The CDR3 spans 15 residues, from the cysteine through the phenylalanine. The read is trimmed to its CDR3 DNA, 45 bases read in frame from base 1. Cut back by 0 bases and 7 bases, the V and J ends lie 16 bases apart. The germline V gene (reference sequence) supplies CDR1 GTSNPN and CDR2 SVGIG. As regards this clone: Its antigen is currently not known. No much larger clone exists at a distance of one base, and base qualities are not known.

In total, roughly 670 healthy bone marrow donors made up the cohort. All cohort members were sampled while nominally healthy, although unrecorded immune exposures were likely present. The donor tested CMV seropositive and was one of the 289 seropositive cohort members. A peripheral blood sample was provided by each donor, and peripheral blood mononuclear cells were used for TCR beta sequencing. Genomic DNA was extracted from the blood cell samples with the Qiagen DNeasy Blood Extraction Kit. General conclusions and limits of the study: Because HLA typing was missing for some donors at each locus, association tests included only the typed subset. According to a later analysis, most CMV-associated TCR beta chains appeared to be HLA-restricted, and the HLA associations seemed to be driven largely by CMV exposure. This cohort had only TCR beta chains sequenced, and the lack of alpha or paired-chain data limited which features could be detected. A later analysis found that TCR association rates varied across HLA loci, with DRB1 alleles showing the most associated TCRs and HLA-C alleles the fewest. The classifier was reported to diagnose cytomegalovirus status with high specificity and sensitivity in both the original cohort and the validation cohort. Some IMGT-functional V segments, including TRBV6-2 and TRBV6-3, could not be distinguished by the 87-base-pair reads and were therefore excluded. While some public TCRs were present in many individuals, most TCR sequences turned up only very rarely across donors. A later genetic analysis reported fewer N-insertions in productive TCRs among donors in an Asian-associated ancestry cluster than the roughly 700-donor mean. Sequencing depth was assumed to be roughly uniform across donors in the presence/absence analyses, though that assumption may not hold. A further reported finding was that TCR beta sequences accurately predicted the HLA-A and HLA-B alleles for most subjects in the first cohort. The only immune exposure information available for the cohort was CMV serostatus. A later analysis associated approximately 17,000 TCR beta sequences with specific HLA alleles at a false discovery rate of 0.05. Strong co-occurrence of HLA alleles, especially DR and DQ, made assigning TCR associations to individual alleles difficult. It was suggested by the authors that the approach could potentially be generalized to other disease states and immunological phenotypes. In a later genetic analysis, a missense DCLRE1C variant was associated with V-gene and J-gene trimming of TCR beta chains, and the association was replicated in an independent cohort. According to a later analysis, parvovirus B19, influenza, CMV and Epstein-Barr virus appeared linked to several top co-occurrence clusters. Correlated functional status among segregating V segments might reflect linkage disequilibrium, but an unknown experimental factor could not be ruled out. An earlier analysis of 450 to 750 of the donors showed that most TCR beta V segments appeared in productive rearrangements either about 87% or about 30% of the time, which broadly matched IMGT annotations. In vitro tests confirmed that a few of the cytomegalovirus-associated TCR beta chains recognize cytomegalovirus antigens. The study listed approximately 150 TCR beta chains as associated with cytomegalovirus. Some 16 rarely observed V segments, including chromosome 9 orphons, were excluded from the earlier analysis of some 590 of the donors because counts were too low. A cluster of highly shared sequence variants was judged likely to represent a technical artifact of the sequencing pipeline. A later analysis found that HLA-associated TCR beta chains were more clonally expanded and had lower generation probabilities than equally common non-associated chains.

The library was obtained by the immunoSEQ multiplex PCR assay. The multiplex PCR relied on a mix of 60 forward primers for TCR Vbeta segments and 13 reverse primers for TCR Jbeta segments. The CDR3 region of rearranged TCR beta genes was amplified from genomic DNA by a multiplex PCR assay. The amplified TCR beta libraries were sequenced on the Illumina HiSeq System as 87-base-pair reads. Regarding the original processing steps: Across the 700 or so repertoires, a later analysis counted roughly 84 million unique TCR beta chains, around 10 million of which were shared by at least two donors. Raw reads were error-corrected and collapsed into unique sequences by a nearest-neighbor algorithm in which closely related sequences were merged to remove PCR and sequencing errors. V, D and J gene segments were assigned by aligning CDR3 sequences to IMGT reference sequences. For a sequence to be retained, a match of at least six nucleotides was required to both a V gene segment and a J gene segment. Rearrangements were classified as productive when the CDR3 lacked stop codons and remained in frame with V and J, and all other rearrangements were classified as non-productive. CDR3 was defined according to IMGT convention as the region running from the second conserved V-encoded cysteine to the conserved J-encoded phenylalanine. In an earlier analysis of 500 to 650 of the donors, sequences lacking an unambiguous match to a single V gene segment were excluded. In an earlier analysis of more than 500 of the donors, a V segment was called functional when productive rearrangements were above 56.7%, and segregating when the standard deviation between donors exceeded 5%. A statistical classification framework was built to diagnose cytomegalovirus status from the catalog of TCR beta chain sequences. In a later analysis, TCR nucleotide sequences were compared against IMGT/GENE-DB human TR gene sequences so that V and J genes could be assigned. The TCRdist pipeline was used in a later analysis to assign CDR3 sequences and most-parsimonious VDJ recombination scenarios. A later analysis defined each TCR beta chain by its CDR3 amino acid sequence plus V-gene family, and excluded reads lacking a unique V-gene family. A later analysis removed several hundred highly shared, low-generation-probability nucleotide sequences to deal with suspected cross-contamination and a sequencing artifact. A later analysis calculated a clonal expansion index for each public chain from normalized within-repertoire ranks of inferred template counts. A later analysis computed generation probabilities with a VDJ recombination model fitted to out-of-frame rearrangements, and checked the results against IGoR. In a later analysis, TCR-TCR, TCR-HLA and TCR-CMV co-occurrence was scored with hypergeometric tests, and a repertoire-size bias correction was applied to TCR pairs. To estimate false discovery rates, a later analysis permuted the HLA or CMV assignments 20 times. In a later analysis, co-occurring TCRs were grouped using DBSCAN, with TCRdist sequence similarity added in when clustering inside HLA-allele-positive subsets. For co-occurrence clustering, repertoires with fewer than 30,000 or more than 120,000 public chains were excluded, along with four to six repertoires with anomalous nucleotide sharing. TCRdb provides this immuneACCESS table in a form limited to in-frame rearrangements. Some clones are lacking; in checked studies, under half of them reflect an unresolved V gene, and why the rest are absent is not known. V and J calls and clone size are those listed in that table; D and trimming were worked out from the DNA. Present in this sample are approximately 210,000 clones, roughly 83% of which were seen just once. The ten largest make up approximately 0.4% of the sample.

The receptor chain draws on TRBV30 and TRBJ2-1, with a tentative D gene TRBD1 over 5 matching bases. This TCR came from a male donor in good health and CMV-seropositive. The sequencing input was PBMCs. The nucleotide sequence reads TGTGCCTGGAGTGTAAGGGGTGGCAGCCCTAATGAGCAGTTCTTC. Translation gives CAWSVRGGSPNEQFF.